This TCR beta chain is from a study of beta chain features in type 1 diabetes. Whole-study findings and limits: All four CD4+ subsets of Type 1 diabetes patients contained TCRB CDR3s that were moderately but significantly shorter. Researchers reported that naive, central memory and Treg TCRB repertoires appeared more similar in patients than in healthy donors.

The CDR3 consists of 14 residues. Germline CDR1 GTSNPN, CDR2 SVGIG (reference sequence). The junction had 4 bases not matched to a gene; V was cut back by 4 bases and J by 3 bases. The study reverse transcribed the entire isolated RNA, so it sequenced expressed TCRB transcripts. There were 3.4 million or so reads on average in the naive, central memory and regulatory T cell samples. Repertoires were generated with immunoSEQ multiplex PCR, while TCRdb's copy carries only in-frame clones and drops some. The sample shows 640,000 or so clones, about 14% of them seen only once. Turning to this clone: As yet, its antigen is unknown.

The receptor was derived from a man between 18 and 29 years old with type 1 diabetes. The chain has TRBV30 and TRBJ2-2; 8 bases are a match to TRBD1. The sample was naive CD4+ T cells from blood. The CDR3 DNA sequence: TGTGCCTGGAACAGGGGGATCCACACCGGGGAGCTGTTTTTT. Translation gives CAWNRGIHTGELFF.